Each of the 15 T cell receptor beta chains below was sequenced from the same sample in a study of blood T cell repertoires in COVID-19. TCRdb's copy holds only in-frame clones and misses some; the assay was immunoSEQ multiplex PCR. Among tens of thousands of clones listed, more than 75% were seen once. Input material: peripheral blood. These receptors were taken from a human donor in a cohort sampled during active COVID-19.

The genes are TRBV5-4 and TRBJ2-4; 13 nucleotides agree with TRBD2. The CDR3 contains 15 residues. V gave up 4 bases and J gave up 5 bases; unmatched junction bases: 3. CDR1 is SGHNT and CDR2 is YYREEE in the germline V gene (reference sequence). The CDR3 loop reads CASSLGLAGENIQYF. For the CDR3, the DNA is TGTGCCAGCAGCCTCGGACTAGCGGGGGAAAACATTCAGTACTTC.

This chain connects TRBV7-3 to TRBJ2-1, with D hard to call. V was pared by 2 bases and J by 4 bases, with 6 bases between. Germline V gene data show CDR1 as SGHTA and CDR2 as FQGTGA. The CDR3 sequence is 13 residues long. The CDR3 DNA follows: TGTGCCAGCAGCTTAGCGGCGTACAATGAGCAGTTCTTC. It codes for CASSLAAYNEQFF.

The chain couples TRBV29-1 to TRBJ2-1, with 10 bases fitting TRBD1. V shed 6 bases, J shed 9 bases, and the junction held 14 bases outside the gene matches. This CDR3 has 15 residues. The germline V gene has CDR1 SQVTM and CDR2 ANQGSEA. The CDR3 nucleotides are TGCAGCGTGCGACAGGGGGCTAGCGGAAGGGGTGAGCAGTTCTTC. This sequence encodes CSVRQGASGRGEQFF.

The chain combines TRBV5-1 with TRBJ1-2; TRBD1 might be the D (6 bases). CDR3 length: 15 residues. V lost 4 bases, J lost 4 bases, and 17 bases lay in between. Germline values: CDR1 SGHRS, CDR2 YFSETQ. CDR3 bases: TGCGCCAGCAGCCTGAATCAGGGGACGGGCTATGGCTACACCTTC. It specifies CASSLNQGTGYGYTF.

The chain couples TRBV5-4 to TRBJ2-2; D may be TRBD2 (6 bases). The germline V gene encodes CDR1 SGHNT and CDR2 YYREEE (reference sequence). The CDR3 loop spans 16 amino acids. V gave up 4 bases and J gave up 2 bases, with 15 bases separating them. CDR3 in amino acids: CASSNGGVFNTGELFF. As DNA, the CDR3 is TGTGCCAGCAGCAACGGAGGGGTATTCAACACCGGGGAGCTGTTTTTT.

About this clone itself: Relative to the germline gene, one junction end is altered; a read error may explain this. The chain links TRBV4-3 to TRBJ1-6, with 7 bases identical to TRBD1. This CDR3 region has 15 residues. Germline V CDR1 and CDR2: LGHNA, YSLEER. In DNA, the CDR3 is TGCGCCAGCAGCTCCATCGACAGGGATAATTTACCCCTCCACTTT. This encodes CASSSIDRDNLPLHF.

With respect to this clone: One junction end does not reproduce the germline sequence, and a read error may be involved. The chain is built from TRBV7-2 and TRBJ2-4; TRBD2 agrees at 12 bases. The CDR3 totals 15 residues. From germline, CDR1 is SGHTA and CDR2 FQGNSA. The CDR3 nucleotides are TGTGCCAGCAGCCTAGCGGGGGGGCCGATGGACATTCAGTACTTC. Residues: CASSLAGGPMDIQYF.

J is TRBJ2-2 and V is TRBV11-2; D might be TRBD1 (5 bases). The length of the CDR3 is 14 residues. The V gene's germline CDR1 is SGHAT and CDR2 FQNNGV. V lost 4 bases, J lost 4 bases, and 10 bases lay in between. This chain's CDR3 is CASSWRQTTGELFF. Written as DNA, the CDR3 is TGTGCCAGCAGCTGGAGACAGACCACCGGGGAGCTGTTTTTT.

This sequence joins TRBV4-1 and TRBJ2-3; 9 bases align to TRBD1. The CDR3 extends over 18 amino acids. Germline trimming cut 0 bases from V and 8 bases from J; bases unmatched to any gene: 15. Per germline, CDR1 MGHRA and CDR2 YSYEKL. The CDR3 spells CASSQDGPRDREGGTQYF. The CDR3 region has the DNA TGCGCCAGCAGCCAAGATGGTCCCCGGGACAGGGAAGGCGGTACGCAGTATTTT.

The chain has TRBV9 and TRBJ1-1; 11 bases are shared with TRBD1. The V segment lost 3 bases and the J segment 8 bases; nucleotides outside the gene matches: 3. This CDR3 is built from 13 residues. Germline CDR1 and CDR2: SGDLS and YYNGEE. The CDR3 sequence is CASSAGTGGEAFF. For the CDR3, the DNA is TGTGCCAGCAGCGCCGGGACAGGGGGGGAAGCTTTCTTT.

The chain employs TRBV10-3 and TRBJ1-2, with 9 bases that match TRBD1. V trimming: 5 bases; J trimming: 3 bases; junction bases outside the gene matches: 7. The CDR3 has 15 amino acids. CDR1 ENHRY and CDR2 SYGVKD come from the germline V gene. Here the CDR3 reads CAISQPGQGDYGYTF. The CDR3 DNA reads TGTGCCATCAGTCAACCGGGACAGGGCGACTATGGCTACACCTTC.

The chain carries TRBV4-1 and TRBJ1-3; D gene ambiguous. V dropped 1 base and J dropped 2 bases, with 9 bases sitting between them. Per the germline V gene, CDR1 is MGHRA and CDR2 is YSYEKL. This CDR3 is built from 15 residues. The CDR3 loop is CASSQVPETGNTIYF. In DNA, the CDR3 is TGCGCCAGCAGCCAAGTCCCGGAGACTGGAAACACCATATATTTT.

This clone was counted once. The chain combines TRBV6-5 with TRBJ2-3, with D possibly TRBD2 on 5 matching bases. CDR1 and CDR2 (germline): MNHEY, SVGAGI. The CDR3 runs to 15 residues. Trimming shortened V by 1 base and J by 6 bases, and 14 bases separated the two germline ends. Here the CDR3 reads CASSYFRGEPDTQYF. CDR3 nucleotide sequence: TGTGCCAGCAGTTACTTCCGGGGAGAACCGGATACGCAGTATTTT.

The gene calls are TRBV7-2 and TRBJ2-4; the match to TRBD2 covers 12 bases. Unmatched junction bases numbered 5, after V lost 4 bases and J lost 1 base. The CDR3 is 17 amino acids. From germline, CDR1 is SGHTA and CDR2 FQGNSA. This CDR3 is CASSSDGTSGAKNIQYF. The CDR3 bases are TGTGCCAGCAGCTCGGACGGGACTAGCGGGGCCAAAAACATTCAGTACTTC.

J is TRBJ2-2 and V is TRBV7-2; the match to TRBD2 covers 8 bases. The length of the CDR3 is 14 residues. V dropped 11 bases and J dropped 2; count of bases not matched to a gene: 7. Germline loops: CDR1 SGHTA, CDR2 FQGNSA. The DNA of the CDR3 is TGTGCCGGTCGGGGGGGCCCAAACACCGGGGAGCTGTTTTTT. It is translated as CAGRGGPNTGELFF.